One TCR beta chain is described in this entry. Antigen specificity is unknown. This specimen comes from a study of identical twins. Study outcomes and limitations: High-abundance cord blood beta clonotypes had fewer insertions; memory repertoires showed none.

Trimming removed 5 bases from V and 0 bases from J, with 11 bases in between. The CDR3 length is 15 residues. Germline CDR1 and CDR2: SGDLS and YYNGEE. The cDNA had a unique molecular identifier and a template-switch universal primer site. TCRdb reanalysed the 5' RACE reads using MiXCR and keeps one entry per CDR3 protein. The sample holds some 760,000 distinct CDR3 sequences, 15% to 20% seen once. Another study also made use of these data, one on T cells expressing NK-cell markers. This second report adds: Dominance of the CD3+CD56-NKG2C+ fraction by these clonotypes also held in several donors.

The TCR sequence derives from a woman between 18 and 29 years old in good health. Specimen: PBMCs. This chain links TRBV9 with TRBJ2-2; D possibly corresponds to TRBD1 (7 bases). The CDR3 nucleotides read TGTGCCAGCAGGGCGGGACAGTCGAACACCGGGGAGCTGTTTTTT. This codes for CASRAGQSNTGELFF.